This T cell receptor beta chain originates from a study of T cells in tuberculosis. Overall study findings and caveats: Active tuberculosis cases were adults; controls were adolescents.

Of note for this clone: Its specificity is unknown.

The V and J ends lost 3 bases and 9 bases respectively, with 15 bases between them. Germline assignment: CDR1 MRHNA and CDR2 SNTAGT. This CDR3 region has 14 residues. Generated by immunoSEQ multiplex PCR, the TCRdb table keeps only in-frame clones and is missing some. The sample consists of about 22,000 clones, more than 95% of them appearing once. V usage is TRBV6-4 and J usage is TRBJ2-1, with a tentative D call TRBD2 (5 bases). The receptor was isolated from a donor between 10 and 35 years old with latent tuberculosis or without tuberculosis infection. The sequencing sample was made of PBMCs. This chain's CDR3 is CASSELARSGEQFF. In DNA, the CDR3 is TGTGCCAGCAGTGAGTTAGCGCGGAGTGGTGAGCAGTTCTTC.